These 30 T cell receptor beta chains share one sample of origin, sequenced in a study of cytomegalovirus exposure and HLA in healthy donors. The protocol was immunoSEQ multiplex PCR, while the TCRdb copy is restricted to in-frame clones and leaves out a portion. The sample consists of approximately 160,000 clones, about 82% of them appearing once. The sample taken for sequencing was PBMCs. Receptor source: a man aged 30 to 45 in good health and CMV-seropositive.

The rearrangement joins TRBV29-1 to TRBJ2-3, with D perhaps TRBD2 (6 bases). Germline CDR1 and CDR2: SQVTM and ANQGSEA. V was clipped by 7 bases and J by 0 bases, with 14 bases between them. This CDR3 is 14 amino acids long. CDR3 sequence: CSARTTSSTDTQYF. CDR3 bases: TGCAGCGCCAGGACTACCTCTAGCACAGATACGCAGTATTTT.

The genes are TRBV13 and TRBJ2-3, with D maybe TRBD2 (6 bases). The V end lost 1 base, the J end lost 11 bases, and 19 bases lay between the germline ends. CDR3 length equals 15 residues. The germline V gene has CDR1 PRHDT and CDR2 FYEKMQ (reference sequence). In nucleotides, the CDR3 is TGTGCCAGCAGCTTAGTGGGAGGACAATCTACGGGGCAGTATTTT. Translation: CASSLVGGQSTGQYF.

The rearrangement links TRBV11-2 to TRBJ2-7; the D gene is possibly TRBD1 (5 bases). Germline V gene lookup returns CDR1 SGHAT and CDR2 FQNNGV. V shed 3 bases and J shed 6 bases, with 9 bases lying between them. The CDR3 is 12 residues long. The CDR3 here is CASSLGPGEQYF. The CDR3 region has the DNA TGTGCCAGCAGCTTGGGGCCAGGCGAGCAGTACTTC.

The rearrangement links TRBV4-1 to TRBJ2-5; D is undetermined. CDR1 is MGHRA and CDR2 is YSYEKL in the germline V gene. Between the trimmed V and J ends, which lost 3 bases and 3 bases, there was a span of 11 bases. The CDR3 loop spans 14 amino acids. The chain's CDR3 is CASSHARREETQYF. The CDR3 bases are TGCGCCAGCAGCCATGCACGCCGAGAAGAGACCCAGTACTTC.

In this sample, this clone turned up many times. The genes are TRBV7-2 and TRBJ2-7; 7 positions agree with TRBD2. From germline, CDR1 is SGHTA and CDR2 FQGNSA. V shed 0 bases, J shed 5 bases, and the junction held 4 bases outside the gene matches. The CDR3 covers 14 residues. CDR3 protein: CASSLAATSDEQYF. CDR3 coding DNA: TGTGCCAGCAGCTTAGCAGCCACTAGCGACGAGCAGTACTTC.

This clone was detected only once. V and J are TRBV6-5 and TRBJ1-3; TRBD1 is a possible D gene (5 bases). The CDR3 consists of 15 residues. V lost 8 bases and J lost 1, with 15 bases in between. Germline lookup yields CDR1 MNHEY and CDR2 SVGAGI. The CDR3 DNA follows: TGTGCCAGCGGCCAAAGCAGGGTATCTGGAAACACCATATATTTT. It codes for CASGQSRVSGNTIYF.

The chain recombines TRBV6-4 with TRBJ2-3; possible D gene TRBD1, 5 bases. The CDR3 sequence is 14 residues long. Germline CDR1 reads MRHNA; CDR2 reads SNTAGT. Trimming pared 6 bases from V and 2 bases from J, leaving 12 bases between. The CDR3 loop is CASRPGSSTDTQYF. The CDR3 DNA reads TGTGCCAGCAGACCAGGGTCTTCCACAGATACGCAGTATTTT.

The CDR3 coding sequence is TGTGCCAGCAGCTCCCAAGGGGGCTATGTGGGCTACACCTTC. It translates to CASSSQGGYVGYTF. The rearrangement links TRBV7-2 to TRBJ1-2, with 7 bases matching TRBD1. There are 14 residues in the CDR3. The germline V gene has CDR1 SGHTA and CDR2 FQGNSA. The trim removed 4 bases at V and 8 bases at J, leaving 10 bases unmatched.

J is TRBJ2-2 and V is TRBV30, with D uncertain. Germline lookup yields CDR1 GTSNPN and CDR2 SVGIG (reference sequence). Trimming took 2 bases from V and 1 from J, leaving 8 bases between them. CDR3 size: 14 residues. CDR3 sequence: CAWSTDMNTGELFF. The CDR3 DNA reads TGTGCCTGGAGTACCGACATGAACACCGGGGAGCTGTTTTTT. The variable domain in full, with the rest retrieved from reference TRBV30 and TRBJ2-2, is SQTIHQWPATLVQPVGSPLSLECTVEGTSNPNLYWYRQAAGRGLQLLFYSVGIGQISSEVPQNLSASRPQDRQFILSSKKLLLSDSGFYLCAWSTDMNTGELFFGEGSRLTVL.

The chain has TRBV5-1 and TRBJ2-5; D remains unclear. The CDR3 is 12 amino acids. Trimming cost V 7 bases and J 4 bases, with 11 bases left between them. The germline CDR1 and CDR2 sequences are SGHRS and YFSETQ. The CDR3 here is CASYRPGETQYF. The CDR3 region has the DNA TGCGCCAGCTACCGCCCAGGAGAGACCCAGTACTTC.

The sample holds a few counts of this clone. The chain joins TRBV5-6 to TRBJ1-1; D not resolved. Trimming pared 0 bases from V and 5 bases from J, leaving 11 bases between. Germline V gene lookup returns CDR1 SGHDT and CDR2 YYEEEE. CDR3 length: 14 residues. CDR3 amino acids: CASSLALTGTEAFF. The CDR3 DNA follows: TGTGCCAGCAGCTTGGCCCTGACGGGAACTGAAGCTTTCTTT. Using reference TRBV5-6 and TRBJ1-1 for the parts outside the CDR3, the full variable domain is DAGVTQSPTHLIKTRGQQVTLRCSPKSGHDTVSWYQQALGQGPQFIFQYYEEEERQRGNFPDRFSGHQFPNYSSELNVNALLLGDSALYLCASSLALTGTEAFFGQGTRLTVV.

J is TRBJ1-4 and V is TRBV4-3; maybe TRBD1 (6 bases). The V and J ends lost 0 bases and 7 bases respectively, with 15 bases between them. The germline V gene has CDR1 LGHNA and CDR2 YSLEER. The CDR3 extends over 16 amino acids. The CDR3 nucleotides read TGCGCCAGCAGCCAAGACGGGCCTCAGGGGAGTGAAAAACTGTTTTTT. It is translated as CASSQDGPQGSEKLFF.

The chain uses TRBV25-1 and TRBJ1-4; possible D gene TRBD1, 5 bases. This CDR3 comprises 14 residues. V gave up 7 bases and J gave up 7 bases, with 16 bases separating them. Germline V gene sequence: CDR1 MGHDK, CDR2 SYGVNS. The DNA for the CDR3 is TGTGCCAGCACCGGTTGGGGGAGGGGTGAAAAACTGTTTTTT. It translates to CASTGWGRGEKLFF.

The chain couples TRBV7-9 to TRBJ1-2, with a possible D match to TRBD1 (5 bases). In germline, CDR1 is SEHNR, CDR2 FQNEAQ (reference sequence). With 5 bases removed from V and 8 bases from J, the gap between germline ends came to 21 bases. The length of the CDR3 is 15 residues. For the CDR3, the DNA is TGTGCCAGCAGCCCTCGTGGGACTCTCCTGGGGGGCTACACCTTC. It encodes CASSPRGTLLGGYTF.

The rearrangement uses TRBV19 and TRBJ1-4, with TRBD1 as a possible D gene (5 bases). Germline V gene sequence: CDR1 LNHDA, CDR2 SQIVND (reference sequence). The CDR3 loop spans 15 amino acids. V lost 7 bases, J lost 0 bases, and 12 bases lay in between. Here the CDR3 DNA reads TGTGCCAGTACCACGACAGATTCAACTAATGAAAAACTGTTTTTT. This codes for CASTTTDSTNEKLFF. Combining the CDR3 with reference TRBV19 and TRBJ1-4 gives the whole variable domain DGGITQSPKYLFRKEGQNVTLSCEQNLNHDAMYWYRQDPGQGLRLIYYSQIVNDFQKGDIAEGYSVSREKKESFPLTVTSAQKNPTAFYLCASTTTDSTNEKLFFGSGTQLSVL.

V is TRBV4-1 and J is TRBJ2-3; D is uncertain. The CDR3 covers 16 residues. Germline V CDR1 and CDR2: MGHRA, YSYEKL. The V end was cut by 1 base, the J end by 0 bases, with 11 bases between. In nucleotides, the CDR3 is TGCGCCAGCAGCCAAGTGAGTAGAGGTAGCACAGATACGCAGTATTTT. Its protein is CASSQVSRGSTDTQYF.

There are a few counts of this clone. The chain carries TRBV4-3 and TRBJ1-2; D is unclear. The CDR3 is 15 residues long. Trimming left V 1 base short and J 2 bases short, with 11 bases between. CDR1 is LGHNA, CDR2 YSLEER, per germline. The CDR3 DNA follows: TGCGCCAGCAGCCAAGTGGTGGGCACGAACTATGGCTACACCTTC. Protein sequence: CASSQVVGTNYGYTF.

The rearrangement links TRBV7-2 to TRBJ1-4, with 7 bases aligning to TRBD1. This CDR3 is 14 amino acids long. V was pared by 6 bases and J by 6 bases, with 7 bases of the junction left unmatched. Germline CDR1 SGHTA, CDR2 FQGNSA. CDR3 residues: CASSLTGVDEKLFF. The CDR3 region has the DNA TGTGCCAGCAGTCTCACAGGGGTGGATGAAAAACTGTTTTTT.

The V gene is TRBV7-2, the J gene TRBJ1-4; perhaps TRBD1 as D (6 bases). Trimming stripped 1 base from V and 7 bases from J, with 19 bases between. The CDR3 extends over 17 amino acids. Germline V gene sequence: CDR1 SGHTA, CDR2 FQGNSA. The CDR3 loop is CASSLEGQAGGAEKLFF. The DNA for the CDR3 is TGTGCCAGCAGCTTAGAGGGGCAGGCCGGGGGGGCTGAAAAACTGTTTTTT. Together with reference TRBV7-2 and TRBJ1-4, the CDR3 gives the full variable domain: GAGVSQSPSNKVTEKGKDVELRCDPISGHTALYWYRQSLGQGLEFLIYFQGNSAPDKSGLPSDRFSAERTGGSVSTLTIQRTQQEDSAVYLCASSLEGQAGGAEKLFFGSGTQLSVL.

This chain links TRBV15 with TRBJ2-1, with a weak D call TRBD1 (6 bases). This CDR3 is 14 amino acids long. The V gene's germline CDR1 is LNHNV and CDR2 YYDKDF (reference sequence). V was trimmed by 5 bases and J by 4 bases, leaving 12 bases between them. In nucleotides, the CDR3 is TGTGCCACCAGCTCCCGGGACACGTACAATGAGCAGTTCTTC. It yields the protein CATSSRDTYNEQFF.

The chain has TRBV5-1 and TRBJ1-3, with 7 nucleotides matching TRBD1. The V gene end was trimmed by 1 base and the J gene end by 3 bases; junction bases not matched to a gene: 7. The germline gives CDR1 SGHRS, CDR2 YFSETQ. This CDR3 spans 16 amino acids. The CDR3: CASSLREGAYGNTIYF. Written as DNA, the CDR3 is TGCGCCAGCAGCTTGCGTGAGGGGGCATATGGAAACACCATATATTTT. Complete variable domain (other parts from reference TRBV5-1 and TRBJ1-3): KAGVTQTPRYLIKTRGQQVTLSCSPISGHRSVSWYQQTPGQGLQFLFEYFSETQRNKGNFPGRFSGRQFSNSRSEMNVSTLELGDSALYLCASSLREGAYGNTIYFGEGSWLTVV.

The rearrangement uses TRBV6-6 and TRBJ1-1; D possibly corresponds to TRBD1 (5 bases). This CDR3 comprises 14 residues. Germline CDR1 is MNHNY and CDR2 is SVGAGI (reference sequence). V was pared by 6 bases and J by 1 base, with 12 bases between. As DNA, the CDR3 is TGTGCCAGCAGCATACAGGTTTCGAACACTGAAGCTTTCTTT. Protein: CASSIQVSNTEAFF.

The J gene is TRBJ1-5, the V gene TRBV18; D possibly corresponds to TRBD1 (6 bases). CDR1 KGHSH and CDR2 LQKENI come from the germline V gene. Trimming left V 3 bases short and J 0 bases short, with 24 bases between. This CDR3 has 20 residues. The CDR3 spells CASSPNPDRSGVFSNQPQHF. The CDR3 DNA is TGTGCCAGCTCACCCAACCCAGACAGGTCAGGGGTTTTTAGCAATCAGCCCCAGCATTTT.

The V gene is TRBV12-5, the J gene TRBJ2-5, with 14 bases identical to TRBD2. Trimming cost V 0 bases and J 6 bases; bases outside gene matches: 9. The CDR3 runs 18 residues. CDR1 and CDR2 (germline): LGHNT, FRNRAP. The chain's CDR3 is CASGLVPTSGGAGKTQYF. The CDR3 region has the DNA TGTGCTAGTGGTTTGGTTCCGACTAGCGGGGGGGCCGGAAAGACCCAGTACTTC.

The J gene is TRBJ2-3, the V gene TRBV12-2; the table calls TRBD2, which could not be checked here. TRBV12-2 is noted as a pseudogene. CDR3 size: 17 residues. As DNA, the CDR3 is TGTGCAAGTCGCCCAGAACTAGCGGGGGTTCTCACAGATACGCAGTATTTT. Translating gives CASRPELAGVLTDTQYF.

The genes are TRBV12-5 and TRBJ1-6; maybe TRBD1 (6 bases). The CDR3 runs to 15 residues. The germline V gene encodes CDR1 LGHNT and CDR2 FRNRAP. The germline V and J ends were trimmed by 6 bases and 7 bases, with 16 bases remaining between them. This chain's CDR3 is CASGPPWTENSPLHF. As DNA, the CDR3 is TGTGCTAGTGGCCCCCCTTGGACAGAGAATTCACCCCTCCACTTT.

J is TRBJ2-5 and V is TRBV15, with 8 bases aligning to TRBD2. The CDR3 runs 13 residues. Germline lookup yields CDR1 LNHNV and CDR2 YYDKDF (reference sequence). The CDR3 bases are TGTGCTCACCCCAGCGGGGGTGAAGAGACCCAGTACTTC. Translating it yields CAHPSGGEETQYF.

The chain links TRBV4-3 to TRBJ2-1, with D perhaps TRBD1 (6 bases). With 0 bases removed from V and 1 base from J, the gap between germline ends came to 10 bases. The CDR3 totals 16 residues. CDR1 and CDR2 from the germline V gene are LGHNA and YSLEER. The CDR3 DNA sequence: TGCGCCAGCAGCCAAGATCCGAGGGGGTCCTACAATGAGCAGTTCTTC. It codes for CASSQDPRGSYNEQFF.

In its sample, this clone was seen a few times. The rearrangement links TRBV5-5 to TRBJ2-7, with TRBD2 matching 13 bases. The V gene's germline CDR1 is SGHKS and CDR2 YYEKEE (reference sequence). The CDR3 totals 14 residues. Losses at the gene ends were 3 bases for V and 3 bases for J; bases not matched to a gene: 0. In nucleotides, the CDR3 is TGTGCCAGCAGCTGGACTAGCGGGGGCTACGAGCAGTACTTC. It translates to CASSWTSGGYEQYF.

This chain connects TRBV2 to TRBJ1-2, with 7 bases that match TRBD1. This CDR3 spans 17 amino acids. V lost 2 bases and J lost 4; bases outside the gene matches: 13. Germline CDR1 and CDR2: SNHLY and FYNNEI. The CDR3 nucleotides read TGTGCCAGCAGTGAAATTAGCGGGACAGCGATTGCCTATGGCTACACCTTC. Its translation: CASSEISGTAIAYGYTF.